The next 16 T cell receptor beta chains were all read from a single sample in a study of CD8+ T cells in alopecia areata. Following RNA extraction, reverse transcription yielded cDNA that acted as the sequencing template. Produced via immunoSEQ multiplex PCR; TCRdb's table is partial and in-frame only. In the table there are under 150,000 clones, 62% of which are singletons. The specimen sequenced was CD8+ T cells sorted from blood. The receptors here all came from a human donor in good health.

V and J are TRBV7-9 and TRBJ2-1; 9 nucleotides match TRBD2. The CDR3 spans 16 residues. The trim removed 4 bases at V and 6 bases at J, leaving 10 bases unmatched. Germline-derived CDR1 and CDR2 are SEHNR and FQNEAQ (reference sequence). The CDR3 nucleotides read TGTGCCAGCAGCTCAGCCGGTGGGACTAGCCCCAATGAGCAGTTCTTC. Its protein product is CASSSAGGTSPNEQFF.

The chain is built from TRBV5-1 and TRBJ2-7, with a tentative D call TRBD1 (5 bases). The CDR3 sequence is 16 residues long. CDR1 is SGHRS, CDR2 YFSETQ, per germline. V was cut by 1 base and J by 0 bases, with 14 bases left in between. The CDR3 nucleotides are TGCGCCAGCAGCTTGAATTTGCCAGGGCCCTCCTACGAGCAGTACTTC. Translation gives CASSLNLPGPSYEQYF.

The genes are TRBV29-1 and TRBJ2-1; 8 bases map to TRBD2. The CDR3 sequence is 13 residues long. V shed 3 bases and J 2 bases; nucleotides not matched to a gene: 0. Germline loops: CDR1 SQVTM, CDR2 ANQGSEA. For the CDR3, the DNA is TGCAGCGTTGATAGCGGGGCCTACAATGAGCAGTTCTTC. Translation gives CSVDSGAYNEQFF.

V gene TRBV13 combines with J gene TRBJ2-5, with TRBD2 matching over 8 bases. This CDR3 contains 16 residues. V was pared by 1 base and J by 0 bases, with 4 bases of the junction left unmatched. Germline V gene data show CDR1 as PRHDT and CDR2 as FYEKMQ (reference sequence). Here the CDR3 reads CASSLVGREDQETQYF. The CDR3 DNA follows: TGTGCCAGCAGCTTAGTTGGGCGGGAGGACCAAGAGACCCAGTACTTC. The full variable domain, its missing parts supplied by reference TRBV13 and TRBJ2-5, is AAGVIQSPRHLIKEKRETATLKCYPIPRHDTVYWYQQGPGQDPQFLISFYEKMQSDKGSIPDRFSAQQFSDYHSELNMSSLELGDSALYFCASSLVGREDQETQYFGPGTRLLVL.

This clone was observed a handful of times. The chain employs TRBV27 and TRBJ2-7; TRBD2 is a possible D gene (6 bases). V was pared by 0 bases and J by 0 bases, with 12 bases between. The CDR3 is 16 amino acids. The V gene's germline CDR1 is MNHEY and CDR2 SMNVEV (reference sequence). CDR3 sequence (DNA): TGTGCCAGCAGTTTATCCGGCGGGGAACTCTCCTACGAGCAGTACTTC. Translating gives CASSLSGGELSYEQYF.

This clone was observed many times. The sample has other DNA sequences that encode this CDR3 too. The chain is built from TRBV7-9 and TRBJ2-2; no clear D gene. V was clipped by 2 bases and J by 8 bases, with 6 bases between them. The CDR3 is 12 amino acids. Germline CDR1 reads SEHNR; CDR2 reads FQNEAQ (reference sequence). CDR3 sequence (DNA): TGTGCCAGCAGCTTACGTGCGGGGGAGCTGTTTTTT. It is translated as CASSLRAGELFF.

The J gene is TRBJ2-3, the V gene TRBV29-1; maybe TRBD2 (6 bases). The CDR3 consists of 14 residues. The germline V gene encodes CDR1 SQVTM and CDR2 ANQGSEA. V dropped 8 bases and J dropped 1 base, with 16 bases sitting between them. This CDR3 reads CSSVPGSRTDTQYF. CDR3 DNA: TGCAGCTCCGTCCCCGGGAGCCGCACAGATACGCAGTATTTT.

This clone was recorded a few times. This rearrangement joins TRBV25-1 to TRBJ1-2; unclear D gene. The V gene's germline CDR1 is MGHDK and CDR2 SYGVNS. This CDR3 contains 12 residues. The V end was cut by 5 bases, the J end by 8 bases, with 12 bases between. CDR3 in DNA: TGTGCCAGCAGTAGCGGGGTTGAAGGCTACACCTTC. Its translation is CASSSGVEGYTF.

This clone has a handful of counts. The chain is built from TRBV7-6 and TRBJ2-3; the match to TRBD2 covers 9 bases. Germline CDR1 SGHVS, CDR2 FNYEAQ. CDR3 length equals 15 residues. V lost 5 bases and J lost 4; bases outside the gene matches: 7. The CDR3, as DNA: TGTGCCAGCAGCCACACAGCGGGAGGCGCAGATACGCAGTATTTT. Residues: CASSHTAGGADTQYF.

The chain has TRBV6-6 and TRBJ2-1; unclear D gene. Germline CDR1 reads MNHNY; CDR2 reads SVGAGI (reference sequence). With 2 bases removed from V and 6 bases from J, the gap between germline ends came to 8 bases. This CDR3 is built from 13 residues. CDR3 bases: TGTGCCAGCAGTTACGGGCCCAGCAATGAGCAGTTCTTC. Encoded protein: CASSYGPSNEQFF.

This clone turned up a few times. CDR3 region: CASTGTGLAEAFF. The CDR3 DNA reads as TGTGCCAGTACCGGGACAGGGCTCGCTGAAGCTTTCTTT. The chain employs TRBV19 and TRBJ1-1; 9 positions agree with TRBD1. CDR1 is LNHDA and CDR2 is SQIVND in the germline V gene (reference sequence). CDR3 size: 13 residues. V trimming: 7 bases; J trimming: 6 bases; junction bases outside the gene matches: 6.

This chain uses TRBV2 with TRBJ2-4, with 11 nucleotides matching TRBD1. The length of the CDR3 is 18 residues. Trimming cost V 4 bases and J 8 bases; bases outside gene matches: 16. Germline V gene lookup returns CDR1 SNHLY and CDR2 FYNNEI. The CDR3 loop is CASSGTSRTGGGLDIQYF. The CDR3 nucleotides read TGTGCCAGCAGTGGGACCTCACGGACAGGGGGCGGTTTGGACATTCAGTACTTC.

V usage is TRBV27 and J usage is TRBJ1-5; D is uncertain. V was cut by 2 bases and J by 3 bases, with 8 bases left in between. Per germline, CDR1 MNHEY and CDR2 SMNVEV (reference sequence). The CDR3 is made up of 14 amino acids. For the CDR3, the DNA is TGTGCCAGCAGTTTAGGGGTTCCCAATCAGCCCCAGCATTTT. This translates into CASSLGVPNQPQHF.

The rearrangement joins TRBV5-6 to TRBJ2-1; 11 nucleotides line up with TRBD1. V lost 2 bases to trimming and J lost 9 bases; unmatched junction nucleotides: 10. This CDR3 comprises 16 residues. Germline V CDR1 and CDR2: SGHDT, YYEEEE. CDR3 coding DNA: TGTGCCAGCAGCTTAGCGGGGGACAGGGGGTTCCTTGAGCAGTTCTTC. Amino acid sequence: CASSLAGDRGFLEQFF.

This chain links TRBV29-1 with TRBJ1-2, with D unresolved. The germline V gene encodes CDR1 SQVTM and CDR2 ANQGSEA. V was clipped by 6 bases and J by 4 bases, with 18 bases between them. The length of the CDR3 is 14 residues. CDR3 coding DNA: TGCAGCGTCGAAACCAGGAGAGGCGGCTATGGCTACACCTTC. Protein: CSVETRRGGYGYTF. Supplemented by reference TRBV29-1 and TRBJ1-2, the full variable domain reads SAVISQKPSRDICQRGTSLTIQCQVDSQVTMMFWYRQQPGQSLTLIATANQGSEATYESGFVIDKFPISRPNLTFSTLTVSNMSPEDSSIYLCSVETRRGGYGYTFGSGTRLTVV.

The chain employs TRBV11-2 and TRBJ2-5; perhaps TRBD1 as D (7 bases). Per germline, CDR1 SGHAT and CDR2 FQNNGV. This CDR3 is built from 14 residues. The V and J ends lost 5 bases and 6 bases respectively, with 16 bases between them. The CDR3 DNA follows: TGTGCCAGCAGCCTCTCAGGGGGGAGGAAGACCCAGTACTTC. It specifies CASSLSGGRKTQYF.